These 22 T cell receptor beta chains came from one sample sequenced in a study of blood T cell repertoires in COVID-19. Profiled with immunoSEQ multiplex PCR; TCRdb holds only in-frame clones, not every one. Of 150,000 to 200,000 clones listed, around 89% were seen once; the top ten hold around 24%. The sample was peripheral blood. Receptors were obtained from a man aged 55 to 69 with acute or convalescent COVID-19.

The chain carries TRBV10-3 and TRBJ1-1; a possible D gene is TRBD1 (5 bases). This CDR3 is 13 amino acids long. V gave up 4 bases and J gave up 5 bases, with 11 bases separating them. CDR1 and CDR2 (germline): ENHRY, SYGVKD. Written as DNA, the CDR3 is TGTGCCATCAGTGTGGGAGGGGAGACTGAAGCTTTCTTT. Protein: CAISVGGETEAFF.

This chain joins TRBV6-2 or TRBV6-3 and TRBJ1-2, with a weak D call TRBD1 (5 bases). The germline V gene has CDR1 MNHEY and CDR2 SVGEGT. The CDR3 sequence is 12 residues long. V shed 4 bases and J shed 4 bases, with 7 bases lying between them. This CDR3 reads CASSSTGYGYTF. DNA of the CDR3: TGTGCCAGCAGTTCCACAGGCTATGGCTACACCTTC.

The chain combines TRBV5-5 with TRBJ2-3, with TRBD1 matching 7 bases. CDR1 SGHKS and CDR2 YYEKEE come from the germline V gene (reference sequence). J gave up 2 bases and V 10 bases, and 13 bases lay outside the gene matches. The CDR3 extends over 15 amino acids. The CDR3 sequence: CAAFDGQAATDTQYF. For the CDR3, the DNA is TGTGCCGCCTTCGACGGACAGGCAGCCACAGATACGCAGTATTTT.

This chain uses TRBV6-5 with TRBJ1-2; 8 positions agree with TRBD1. The CDR3 length is 15 residues. The V segment lost 7 bases and the J segment 2 bases; nucleotides outside the gene matches: 9. Germline CDR1 MNHEY, CDR2 SVGAGI. This CDR3 is CASNHRQGINYGYTF. In nucleotides, the CDR3 is TGTGCCAGCAATCACCGACAGGGGATAAACTATGGCTACACCTTC.

CDR3 in amino acids: CASSQDRTGGSETQYF. CDR3 bases: TGTGCCAGCAGCCAAGACAGAACGGGAGGATCGGAGACCCAGTACTTC. The chain has TRBV4-2 and TRBJ2-5; 7 bases are a match to TRBD2. V gave up 0 bases and J gave up 5 bases; unmatched junction bases: 9. The CDR3 totals 16 residues. Looked up from germline, CDR1 is LGHNA and CDR2 is YNFKEQ.

V usage is TRBV11-3 and J usage is TRBJ2-1; 7 nucleotides line up with TRBD1. The CDR3 contains 14 residues. J was trimmed by 11 bases and V by 2 bases; bases with no gene match: 9. From germline, CDR1 is SGHNT and CDR2 YENEEA. This chain's CDR3 is CASSLKLGQSKQFF. The CDR3 bases are TGTGCCAGCAGCTTAAAACTGGGACAGTCGAAGCAGTTCTTC.

The chain combines TRBV2 with TRBJ2-6; 7 positions match TRBD1. In germline, CDR1 is SNHLY, CDR2 FYNNEI. The CDR3 is 18 residues long. Germline trimming cut 7 bases from V and 4 bases from J; bases unmatched to any gene: 16. DNA of the CDR3: TGTGCCAGCACCAACCCTTGGGGCAGGGGGTCAGGGGCCAACGTCCTGACTTTC. Translation gives CASTNPWGRGSGANVLTF.

The chain has TRBV7-2 and TRBJ2-3, with a possible D match to TRBD2 (5 bases). Trimming took off 5 bases at V and 6 bases at J, with 15 bases between the two ends. Germline loops: CDR1 SGHTA, CDR2 FQGNSA. This CDR3 region has 14 residues. The CDR3 DNA is TGTGCCAGCAGCCTTGAGCGGTCCTGGGATACGCAGTATTTT. Protein: CASSLERSWDTQYF.

The V call is TRBV27, the J call TRBJ2-1; TRBD2 matches at 11 bases. Germline CDR1 reads MNHEY; CDR2 reads SMNVEV (reference sequence). The CDR3 runs to 17 residues. V shed 5 bases and J 7 bases; nucleotides not matched to a gene: 13. The CDR3 DNA follows: TGTGCCAGCAGTCCCGTCCTGACTAGCGGGATTTTAAATGAGCAGTTCTTC. This sequence encodes CASSPVLTSGILNEQFF.

This clone was counted a few times. This chain joins TRBV6-5 and TRBJ1-5; 8 bases line up with TRBD1. Germline V CDR1 and CDR2: MNHEY, SVGAGI. Trimming at V came to 5 bases and at J to 5 bases, leaving 8 bases not matched to a gene. CDR3 length: 15 residues. This CDR3 is CASSLKQGGDQPQHF. The DNA of the CDR3 is TGTGCCAGCAGTCTAAAACAGGGGGGGGATCAGCCCCAGCATTTT.

The rearrangement joins TRBV18 to TRBJ1-6, with TRBD1 identical over 7 bases. J gave up 8 bases and V 6 bases, and 4 bases lay outside the gene matches. The CDR3 contains 13 residues. The germline V gene has CDR1 KGHSH and CDR2 LQKENI. The CDR3 sequence: CASSGQEDSPLHF. In nucleotides, the CDR3 is TGTGCCAGCTCCGGACAGGAGGATTCACCCCTCCACTTT.

The chain employs TRBV5-1 and TRBJ2-3; D uncertain. Germline lookup yields CDR1 SGHRS and CDR2 YFSETQ. The V end was cut by 0 bases, the J end by 2 bases, with 13 bases between. This CDR3 spans 16 amino acids. CDR3 residues: CASSLGSSTITDTQYF. CDR3 coding DNA: TGCGCCAGCAGCTTGGGAAGCTCAACCATCACAGATACGCAGTATTTT.

The rearrangement uses TRBV25-1 and TRBJ2-7; TRBD1 matches at 7 bases. V was pared by 11 bases and J by 0 bases, with 7 bases of the junction left unmatched. The CDR3 contains 13 residues. CDR1 is MGHDK, CDR2 SYGVNS, per germline. CDR3 residues: CAVRDRDSYEQYF. The CDR3 DNA sequence: TGTGCCGTAAGAGACAGGGACTCCTACGAGCAGTACTTC.

V and J are TRBV11-2 and TRBJ2-7, with D uncertain. Germline-derived CDR1 and CDR2 are SGHAT and FQNNGV. The CDR3 extends over 12 amino acids. V shed 0 bases and J shed 3 bases, with 3 bases lying between them. The CDR3 sequence: CASSLDRYEQYF. The CDR3 bases are TGTGCCAGCAGCTTAGATCGCTACGAGCAGTACTTC.

The V call is TRBV10-3, the J call TRBJ1-1; possibly TRBD1 for D (5 bases). This CDR3 is 15 amino acids long. The ends were cut back, 0 bases at V and 1 base at J, with 9 bases in the middle. Germline V gene sequence: CDR1 ENHRY, CDR2 SYGVKD. CDR3 in DNA: TGTGCCATCAGTGAGTCGGCAGGGCGGAACACTGAAGCTTTCTTT. Translated: CAISESAGRNTEAFF.

This clone appeared a single time. The V and J genes are TRBV5-5 and TRBJ2-7, with D perhaps TRBD2 (5 bases). Germline CDR1 SGHKS, CDR2 YYEKEE (reference sequence). Trimming removed 0 bases at V and 9 bases at J, with 13 bases between. CDR3 length: 13 residues. CDR3 coding DNA: TGTGCCAGCAGCTTGGAAACAGCCCGGGGGCAGTACTTC. Translation gives CASSLETARGQYF.

J is TRBJ1-4 and V is TRBV2; no firm D call. CDR1 SNHLY and CDR2 FYNNEI come from the germline V gene. Trimming left V 6 bases short and J 8 bases short, with 7 bases between. This CDR3 region has 11 residues. CDR3 region: CASRMEEKLFF. The CDR3 DNA sequence: TGTGCCAGCAGGATGGAGGAAAAACTGTTTTTT.

The chain couples TRBV24-1 to TRBJ2-7; 7 bases align to TRBD1. The CDR3 has 15 amino acids. The J segment lost 3 bases and the V segment lost 5 bases, leaving 9 bases of the junction unmatched. In germline, CDR1 is KGHDR, CDR2 SFDVKD. CDR3 in DNA: TGTGCCACCAGTGCTGGAGGCCAGGGGGTCTACGAGCAGTACTTC. Translated: CATSAGGQGVYEQYF.

The chain recombines TRBV2 with TRBJ1-2; 7 nucleotides agree with TRBD1. Germline loops: CDR1 SNHLY, CDR2 FYNNEI. Trimming cost V 5 bases and J 5 bases; bases outside gene matches: 5. The CDR3 loop spans 13 amino acids. CDR3 residues: CASSLDREYGYTF. The CDR3 coding sequence is TGTGCCAGCAGTCTTGACAGGGAGTATGGCTACACCTTC.

The rearrangement uses TRBV7-9 and TRBJ1-2; D remains ambiguous. CDR1 and CDR2 (germline): SEHNR, FQNEAQ (reference sequence). V shed 5 bases and J shed 0 bases, with 7 bases lying between them. CDR3 length: 13 amino acids. CDR3 nucleotide sequence: TGTGCCAGCAGCAGTCACTCTAACTATGGCTACACCTTC. Translating it yields CASSSHSNYGYTF.

J is TRBJ1-6 and V is TRBV5-4; no clear D. The CDR3 contains 13 residues. V was trimmed by 4 bases and J by 6 bases, leaving 8 bases between them. Germline V gives CDR1 SGHNT, CDR2 YYREEE (reference sequence). CDR3 loop: CASSPGSNSPLHF. The CDR3 nucleotides read TGTGCCAGCAGCCCCGGGAGTAATTCACCCCTCCACTTT.

The chain uses TRBV7-2 and TRBJ2-7; TRBD1 might be the D (6 bases). CDR3 length equals 15 residues. V was cut by 3 bases and J by 2 bases, with 14 bases left in between. Looked up from germline, CDR1 is SGHTA and CDR2 is FQGNSA. The CDR3 reads CASSFQGQQAYEQYF. The DNA for the CDR3 is TGTGCCAGCAGCTTCCAAGGACAGCAGGCCTACGAGCAGTACTTC.